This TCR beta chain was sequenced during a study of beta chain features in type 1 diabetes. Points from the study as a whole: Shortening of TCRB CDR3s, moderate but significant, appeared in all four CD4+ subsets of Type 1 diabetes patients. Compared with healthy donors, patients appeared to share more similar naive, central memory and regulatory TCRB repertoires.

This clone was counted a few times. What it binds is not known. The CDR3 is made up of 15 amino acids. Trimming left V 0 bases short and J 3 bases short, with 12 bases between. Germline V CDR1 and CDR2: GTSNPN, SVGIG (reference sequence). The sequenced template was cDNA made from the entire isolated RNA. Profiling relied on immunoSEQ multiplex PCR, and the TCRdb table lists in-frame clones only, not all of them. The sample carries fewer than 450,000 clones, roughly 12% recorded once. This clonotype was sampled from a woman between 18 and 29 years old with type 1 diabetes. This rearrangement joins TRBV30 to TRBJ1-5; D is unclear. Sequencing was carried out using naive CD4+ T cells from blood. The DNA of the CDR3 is TGTGCCTGGAGTGTAAGAGGGCCGATCAATCAGCCCCAGCATTTT. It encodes CAWSVRGPINQPQHF.